The 11 T cell receptor beta chains presented below share a single source sample, sequenced in a study of T cell responses to AZD1222 COVID-19 vaccine. Sequenced by immunoSEQ multiplex PCR; TCRdb stores in-frame clones only, minus some. The sample holds 97,000 or so clones, around 86% seen once. Sequenced material: peripheral blood, taken on day 0 of AZD1222 vaccination. The receptors were sampled from an adult in good health.

To note about this clone: At one boundary the junction diverges from the germline segment, which might be a read error. The chain uses TRBV7-2 and TRBJ1-1; D remains unclear. The CDR3 sequence is 14 residues long. Germline-derived CDR1 and CDR2 are SGHTA and FQGNSA. The CDR3 sequence is CASSLAGRNTEAFF. In nucleotides, the CDR3 is TGTGCCAGCAGTTTAGCGGGTCGGAACACTGAAGCTTTCTTT.

The chain couples TRBV4-2 to TRBJ1-1; 8 bases are shared with TRBD1. The CDR3 extends over 13 amino acids. After removal of 1 base from V and 6 bases from J, the junction contained 1 base not matched to a gene. Per the germline V gene, CDR1 is LGHNA and CDR2 is YNFKEQ. The CDR3 DNA is TGTGCCAGCAGCCAAGCGACAGGGGCTGAAGCTTTCTTT. It is translated as CASSQATGAEAFF.

The rearrangement uses TRBV7-6 and TRBJ2-1; 7 positions agree with TRBD2. V shed 2 bases, J shed 1 base, and the junction held 2 bases outside the gene matches. This CDR3 has 15 residues. The germline V gene has CDR1 SGHVS and CDR2 FNYEAQ. As DNA, the CDR3 is TGTGCCAGCAGCTTACTAGCGGTGTCCTACAATGAGCAGTTCTTC. Protein product: CASSLLAVSYNEQFF.

This rearrangement joins TRBV30 to TRBJ1-2; D unclear. V was clipped by 0 bases and J by 8 bases, with 16 bases between them. This CDR3 spans 14 amino acids. From germline, CDR1 is GTSNPN and CDR2 SVGIG (reference sequence). CDR3 nucleotides: TGTGCCTGGAGTGTACCCGGGATCCTGAGGGGCTACACCTTC. Translated, it gives CAWSVPGILRGYTF.

The chain joins TRBV29-1 to TRBJ2-1; D remains ambiguous. The CDR3 is 12 amino acids. The V gene lost 4 bases and the J gene lost 4 bases, with 8 bases spanning the gap. The germline V gene has CDR1 SQVTM and CDR2 ANQGSEA. This chain's CDR3 is CSVVQLYNEQFF. The CDR3 DNA sequence: TGCAGCGTTGTACAGCTATACAATGAGCAGTTCTTC.

This clone was seen a handful of times. V gene TRBV5-1 combines with J gene TRBJ1-5, with no clear D. Trimming removed 1 base from V and 5 bases from J, with 7 bases in between. CDR3 size: 13 residues. Germline CDR1 and CDR2: SGHRS and YFSETQ. The CDR3 is CASSLRVDQPQHF. The DNA of the CDR3 is TGCGCCAGCAGCTTGAGGGTTGATCAGCCCCAGCATTTT.

V gene TRBV5-3 combines with J gene TRBJ2-6, with D possibly being TRBD2 (6 bases). TRBV5-3 is recorded as an ORF, its role being uncertain. The ends were cut back, 0 bases at V and 2 bases at J, with 15 bases in the middle. CDR3 length: 18 residues. CDR3 residues: CARSLALPSVTGANVLTF. The CDR3 region has the DNA TGTGCCAGAAGCTTGGCCTTGCCTAGCGTTACTGGGGCCAACGTCCTGACTTTC.

V gene TRBV6-1 combines with J gene TRBJ2-7, with a possible D match to TRBD1 (5 bases). Germline V CDR1 and CDR2: MNHNS, SASEGT. This CDR3 spans 14 amino acids. The germline V and J ends were trimmed by 0 bases and 12 bases, with 18 bases remaining between them. This CDR3 is CASSEAETENMRYF. For the CDR3, the DNA is TGTGCCAGCAGTGAAGCTGAGACAGAGAACATGAGGTACTTC.

The chain links TRBV7-8 to TRBJ2-5; no definite D call. Deletions cut 2 bases from V and 2 bases from J, with 9 bases between. Germline CDR1 SGHVS, CDR2 FQNEAQ. The CDR3 is 14 residues long. The DNA of the CDR3 is TGTGCCAGCAGCTTAAATCTATTACAAGAGACCCAGTACTTC. This encodes CASSLNLLQETQYF.

The V gene is TRBV7-3, the J gene TRBJ2-1; 9 positions match TRBD1. This CDR3 is built from 14 residues. V shed 5 bases and J 7 bases; nucleotides not matched to a gene: 6. Germline assignment: CDR1 SGHTA and CDR2 FQGTGA. This chain's CDR3 is CASSRQGDVNEQFF. The DNA of the CDR3 is TGTGCCAGCAGCCGACAGGGGGACGTAAATGAGCAGTTCTTC.

The rearrangement joins TRBV18 to TRBJ2-2, with 8 bases identical to TRBD1. Looked up from germline, CDR1 is KGHSH and CDR2 is LQKENI. V gave up 8 bases and J gave up 6 bases; unmatched junction bases: 8. This CDR3 is built from 14 residues. Here the CDR3 reads CASQRQGPAGELFF. DNA for the CDR3: TGTGCCAGCCAACGACAGGGGCCGGCCGGGGAGCTGTTTTTT.